This entry describes one T cell receptor (beta chain). CDR3 length: 16 amino acids. CDR1 and CDR2 from the germline V gene are SGHAT and FQNNGV. V lost 6 bases and J 0 bases, leaving 12 bases between the germline ends. The repertoire was sequenced with immunoSEQ multiplex PCR; TCRdb's copy has only in-frame clones and lacks some. This sample has approximately 78,000 clones, with approximately 91% found just once. The entry originates in a study of T cells after somatic rescue of genetic block. The chain has TRBV11-2 and TRBJ1-6; D might be TRBD1 (6 bases). This sequence originates from a man aged 25 to 40. The sample was peripheral blood mononuclear cells (PBMCs). The chain's CDR3 is CASRPQGSSYNSPLHF. The CDR3 DNA sequence: TGTGCCAGCAGGCCACAGGGAAGCTCCTATAATTCACCCCTCCACTTT.